A selection of T cell receptor beta chains follows, all from one sample in a study of T cell responses to AZD1222 COVID-19 vaccine. Profiling relied on immunoSEQ multiplex PCR, and the TCRdb table lists in-frame clones only, not all of them. This sample carries 100,000 to 120,000 clones, 88% of them seen once, and the ten largest clones take roughly 1.6%. Material: peripheral blood, obtained on day 0 of AZD1222 vaccination. These receptors were obtained from an adult in good health. Each CDR3 is given with its conserved first and last residue. Each record gives: J gene, clone size, D gene, V gene, CDR3 protein, CDR3 DNA. The D gene is left open where the match is weak. Size values are once, few and many counts, or a class for expanded clones, and some rows have none.

TRBJ1-2 | . | . | TRBV7-9 | CASSRGNNRDGYTF | TGTGCCAGCAGCCGAGGAAATAACAGGGATGGCTACACCTTC
TRBJ1-2 | few | TRBD1 | TRBV6-5 | CASSPRQGANGYTF | TGTGCCAGCAGTCCCCGACAGGGGGCGAATGGCTACACCTTC
TRBJ2-2 | . | . | TRBV7-9 | CASSWGMDFFRGEAGELFF | TGTGCCAGCAGCTGGGGGATGGACTTTTTTAGAGGTGAAGCCGGGGAGCTGTTTTTT
TRBJ1-6 | . | TRBD1 | TRBV3-1/TRBV3-2 | CASSRQGINSPLHF | TGTGCCAGCAGCCGACAGGGCATTAATTCACCCCTCCACTTT
TRBJ1-5 | few | . | TRBV19 | CASSSSQGLWPQHF | TGTGCCAGTAGTAGTAGTCAGGGCCTTTGGCCCCAGCATTTT
TRBJ1-5 | . | TRBD1 | TRBV30 | CAWSHGTGNQPQHF | TGTGCCTGGAGTCACGGGACAGGGAATCAGCCCCAGCATTTT
TRBJ2-2 | . | . | TRBV30 | CAWMGITGELFF | TGTGCCTGGATGGGTATCACCGGGGAGCTGTTTTTT
TRBJ2-3 | once | TRBD1 | TRBV6-5 | CASRDRTSTDTQYF | TGTGCCAGCAGGGACAGGACCTCCACAGATACGCAGTATTTT
TRBJ1-4 | . | . | TRBV4-1 | CASSQSARIGEKLFF | TGCGCCAGCAGCCAATCCGCTAGGATAGGGGAAAAACTGTTTTTT
TRBJ2-7 | . | . | TRBV5-1 | CASSSGTLSHEQYF | TGCGCCAGCAGCTCCGGGACCTTATCCCACGAGCAGTACTTC
TRBJ1-6 | . | . | TRBV27 | CASSLGGVGTNSYNSPLHF | TGTGCCAGCAGCCTCGGAGGGGTCGGTACTAACTCCTATAATTCACCCCTCCACTTT
TRBJ1-6 | . | TRBD1 | TRBV27 | CASSRDSRSPLHF | TGTGCCAGTTCGCGGGACAGCCGTTCACCCCTCCACTTT
TRBJ2-2 | once | . | TRBV5-1 | CASSLENRMAGELFF | TGCGCCAGCAGCTTGGAGAATAGGATGGCCGGGGAGCTGTTTTTT
TRBJ2-7 | . | TRBD2 | TRBV18 | CASSPTGLAGANEQYF | TGTGCCAGCTCACCTACCGGACTAGCGGGAGCAAACGAGCAGTACTTC
TRBJ1-1 | . | . | TRBV14 | CASSGQLNTEAFF | TGTGCCAGCAGCGGGCAGCTGAACACTGAAGCTTTCTTT
TRBJ1-1 | . | . | TRBV12-3/TRBV12-4 | CASSRGSYEAFF | TGTGCCAGCAGTCGAGGGTCATATGAAGCTTTCTTT
TRBJ1-6 | once | . | TRBV4-2 | CASSPPRAGMGSPLHF | TGTGCCAGCAGCCCACCCCGGGCAGGGATGGGTTCACCCCTCCACTTT
TRBJ1-1 | . | . | TRBV14 | CASSPGWGGTEAFF | TGTGCCAGCAGCCCGGGGTGGGGAGGCACTGAAGCTTTCTTT
TRBJ2-2 | . | TRBD2 | TRBV24-1 | CATSDHSGGITGELFF | TGTGCCACCAGCGACCATAGCGGGGGGATAACCGGGGAGCTGTTTTTT
TRBJ1-4 | few | . | TRBV4-1 | CASSQARDTSNEKLFF | TGCGCCAGCAGCCAAGCCCGGGACACCAGTAATGAAAAACTGTTTTTT
TRBJ2-1 | . | TRBD2 | TRBV25-1 | CASSDPTSGRHNEQFF | TGTGCCAGCAGTGATCCTACTAGCGGGAGACACAATGAGCAGTTCTTC
TRBJ1-1 | . | TRBD1 | TRBV18 | CASSPPGTGVPNTEAFF | TGTGCCAGCTCACCTCCCGGGACAGGGGTTCCGAACACTGAAGCTTTCTTT
TRBJ2-2 | once | TRBD2 | TRBV10-3 | CAIESRGDTGELFF | TGTGCCATCGAATCTCGGGGGGACACCGGGGAGCTGTTTTTT
TRBJ1-1 | . | . | TRBV5-1 | CASTSQGMNTEAFF | TGCGCCAGCACAAGCCAGGGGATGAACACTGAAGCTTTCTTT
TRBJ2-7 | . | . | TRBV4-2 | CASSQDRGEQYF | TGTGCCAGCAGCCAAGATCGGGGCGAGCAGTACTTC
TRBJ2-1 | . | . | TRBV5-1 | CASSLVTGPEQFF | TGCGCCAGCAGCTTGGTTACGGGCCCTGAGCAGTTCTTC
TRBJ1-2 | . | TRBD1 | TRBV10-1 | CASSESRTGSGGYTF | TGCGCCAGCAGTGAGTCTCGGACAGGGTCAGGTGGCTACACCTTC
TRBJ2-5 | . | . | TRBV7-9 | CASRSVSETQYF | TGTGCCAGCAGGAGCGTTTCGGAGACCCAGTACTTC
TRBJ2-7 | . | TRBD1 | TRBV6-6 | CASSYQDRGPYEQYF | TGTGCCAGCAGTTACCAGGACAGGGGGCCTTACGAGCAGTACTTC
TRBJ2-7 | . | TRBD2 | TRBV28 | CATIAGGTYEQYF | TGTGCCACCATAGCGGGAGGTACCTACGAGCAGTACTTC
TRBJ2-7 | once | TRBD2 | TRBV7-7 | CASNGVGLARIYEQYF | TGTGCCAGCAATGGTGTGGGACTAGCGAGGATCTACGAGCAGTACTTC
TRBJ2-3 | . | . | TRBV5-1 | CASSLGSGGTDTQYF | TGCGCCAGCAGCTTGGGGTCCGGGGGCACAGATACGCAGTATTTT
TRBJ2-7 | . | . | TRBV6-1 | CASSDVGGTISYEQYF | TGTGCCAGCAGTGACGTTGGGGGGACCATCTCCTACGAGCAGTACTTC
TRBJ1-4 | . | . | TRBV11-2 | CASSRSTVTTNEKLFF | TGTGCCAGCAGCCGATCTACAGTCACAACTAATGAAAAACTGTTTTTT
TRBJ1-5 | . | . | TRBV5-5 | CASSGGTPYSNQPQHF | TGTGCCAGCAGCGGGGGTACCCCTTATAGCAATCAGCCCCAGCATTTT
TRBJ2-1 | . | . | TRBV19 | CASRRLGNDEQFF | TGTGCCAGTAGGAGGTTGGGGAACGATGAGCAGTTCTTC
TRBJ2-3 | . | . | TRBV2 | CASIRERTDTQYF | TGTGCCAGCATACGGGAGCGCACAGATACGCAGTATTTT
TRBJ1-3 | . | . | TRBV6-5 | CASISGNTIYF | TGTGCCAGCATATCTGGAAACACCATATATTTT
TRBJ1-3 | few | . | TRBV5-1 | CASSSSARVENTIYF | TGCGCCAGCAGCTCGTCCGCCAGGGTGGAAAACACCATATATTTT
TRBJ2-3 | . | . | TRBV29-1 | CSVVLIGVTDTQYF | TGCAGCGTTGTGTTGATTGGGGTCACAGATACGCAGTATTTT
TRBJ1-6 | once | . | TRBV11-2 | CASSLRLNPYNSPLHF | TGTGCCAGCAGCCTAAGGCTTAACCCCTATAATTCACCCCTCCACTTT
TRBJ2-7 | once | TRBD1 | TRBV7-9 | CASTPDRSAMEQYF | TGTGCCAGCACACCGGACAGGTCCGCGATGGAGCAGTACTTC
TRBJ2-3 | . | TRBD1 | TRBV4-2 | CASSLERTGPNTDTQYF | TGTGCCAGCAGCCTAGAACGGACAGGGCCAAACACAGATACGCAGTATTTT
TRBJ1-5 | . | TRBD1 | TRBV6-6 | CASSLPRPGQVMAGGNQPQHF | TGTGCCAGCAGTCTACCCCGACCCGGACAGGTAATGGCGGGGGGCAATCAGCCCCAGCATTTT
TRBJ2-2 | . | TRBD2 | TRBV12-5 | CASGSPFLAGGGELFF | TGTGCTAGTGGTTCACCCTTCCTAGCGGGAGGCGGGGAGCTGTTTTTT
TRBJ1-5 | . | . | TRBV30 | CAWSVTTESQPQHF | TGTGCCTGGAGTGTTACGACAGAATCGCAGCCCCAGCATTTT
TRBJ1-1 | . | . | TRBV9 | CASSPSVRRTEAFF | TGTGCCAGCAGCCCCTCCGTGCGGAGGACTGAAGCTTTCTTT
TRBJ2-7 | once | . | TRBV6-5 | CASSKPSSGSYEQYF | TGTGCCAGCAGTAAACCGTCTTCGGGCTCCTACGAGCAGTACTTC
TRBJ1-1 | . | . | TRBV29-1 | CSVEDPRGLDTEAFF | TGCAGCGTTGAAGATCCGAGGGGACTTGACACTGAAGCTTTCTTT
TRBJ2-7 | . | . | TRBV5-1 | CASSLGSAAYEQYF | TGCGCCAGCAGCTTGGGATCGGCCGCCTACGAGCAGTACTTC
TRBJ2-5 | . | . | TRBV3-1/TRBV3-2 | CASSQAPLLRVQETQYF | TGTGCCAGCAGCCAAGCCCCGCTCCTCAGGGTCCAGGAGACCCAGTACTTC
TRBJ1-2 | . | . | TRBV5-6 | CASSLVNIAPDYGYTF | TGTGCCAGCAGCTTGGTGAACATAGCTCCCGATTATGGCTACACCTTC
TRBJ1-2 | once | TRBD1 | TRBV6-5 | CASRRQGAVYGYTF | TGTGCCAGCAGGAGACAGGGGGCGGTCTATGGCTACACCTTC